Listed below are T cell receptor beta chains from one sample, sequenced in a study of T-cell reconstitution after alpha-beta-depleted transplantation in children. TCRdb reanalysed the PCR reads using MiXCR and keeps one entry per CDR3 protein. In the table there are fewer than 750,000 distinct CDR3 sequences, roughly 23% of which are singletons. The sequencing here drew on PBMCs, mostly from graft donor cells, taken 360 days after TCRalphabeta/CD19-depleted stem cell transplant. The receptors come from a boy under two years old who had a stem cell transplant for acute myeloid leukemia, so the T cells may come from the graft donor. Both conserved end residues are part of each CDR3. The order of the fields is J gene, clone size, D gene, V gene, CDR3 DNA, CDR3 protein. D genes are given only for firm matches. Clone size, where shown, is once, few, many, or a class for clones that have expanded.

TRBJ2-3 | NA | NA | TRBV15 | TGTGCCACCAGCGGGGGAACAGGGACAGATACGCAGTATTTT | CATSGGTGTDTQYF
TRBJ2-3 | many | NA | TRBV7-2 | TGTGCCAGCAGCCCCCACACAGATACGCAGTATTTT | CASSPHTDTQYF
TRBJ2-7 | few | NA | TRBV20-1 | TGCAGTGCTAGAGATGGTTCTATCGGGCAGTACTTC | CSARDGSIGQYF
TRBJ2-5 | few | TRBD1 | TRBV6-2/TRBV6-3 | TGTGCCAGCAGCCGGGACAGGGATCCCGCGGAGACCCAGTACTTC | CASSRDRDPAETQYF
TRBJ1-1 | many | NA | TRBV12-3/TRBV12-4 | TGTGCCAGCAGTTTCCACCTTAAACCCACTGAAGCTTTCTTT | CASSFHLKPTEAFF
TRBJ1-1 | NA | NA | TRBV6-5 | TGTGCCAGCAGTTACCGTTACGGACAGCCATTCCCCGGTGAAGCTTTCTTT | CASSYRYGQPFPGEAFF
TRBJ2-3 | NA | TRBD2 | TRBV12-3/TRBV12-4 | TGTGCCAGCACCCCGACCCTTGGGAGCGGGGGCCGCACAGATACGCAGTATTTT | CASTPTLGSGGRTDTQYF
TRBJ2-1 | few | NA | TRBV3-1 | TGTGCCAGCAGCCAAGGACAGGGGAGGGATGAGCAGTTCTTC | CASSQGQGRDEQFF
TRBJ1-1 | NA | NA | TRBV29-1 | TGCAGCGTTCCGAGGGGGGTCACTGAAGCTTTCTTT | CSVPRGVTEAFF
TRBJ1-1 | NA | TRBD1 | TRBV7-9 | TGTGCCAGCAGCTTTGCCAACAGGGGGCCTAACACTGAAGCTTTCTTT | CASSFANRGPNTEAFF
TRBJ2-1 | NA | NA | TRBV15 | TGTGCCACCAGCAGAGATCCCTTCCTGCAGGGCGATGAGCAGTTCTTC | CATSRDPFLQGDEQFF
TRBJ2-5 | NA | TRBD1 | TRBV12-3/TRBV12-4 | TGTGCCAGCAGCGAACCCGACAGGGGCCAAGAGACCCAGTACTTC | CASSEPDRGQETQYF
TRBJ2-2 | many | NA | TRBV2 | TGTGCCAGCAGGGTACAGGTGGATACCGGGGAGCTGTTTTTT | CASRVQVDTGELFF
TRBJ1-5 | NA | NA | TRBV28 | TGTGCCAGCAGTTCCCAAACAGGCCGCAATCAGCCCCAGCATTTT | CASSSQTGRNQPQHF
TRBJ1-1 | NA | NA | TRBV5-4 | TGTGCCAGCCGAGCTGTGGGCCAGACCCTCGAAGCTTTCTTT | CASRAVGQTLEAFF
TRBJ2-4 | NA | NA | TRBV6-5 | TGTGCCAGCAGTTACGTGGCAGACCTAGCCAAAAACATTCAGTACTTC | CASSYVADLAKNIQYF
TRBJ1-2 | NA | NA | TRBV12-5 | TGTGCTAGTGGTTCGGGCCGGGGAGGGGGGCGCCCCTATGGCTACACCTTC | CASGSGRGGGRPYGYTF
TRBJ2-1 | many | TRBD2 | TRBV6-2/TRBV6-3 | TGTGCCAGCAGGCTCCGGGACTACTCGTACAATGAGCAGTTCTTC | CASRLRDYSYNEQFF
TRBJ2-7 | NA | NA | TRBV15 | TGTGCCACCAGCAGAGAAACGGGACTTGCCGAGCAGTACTTC | CATSRETGLAEQYF
TRBJ2-1 | NA | TRBD2 | TRBV7-6 | TGTGCCAGCAGCTTAAGAAGGAGCGGGGGTCCTTTGTACAATGAGCAGTTCTTC | CASSLRRSGGPLYNEQFF
TRBJ2-1 | NA | NA | TRBV20-1 | TGCAGTGCTAGTAGCAGGGTCAGGTCTTCGTCCTACAATGAGCAGTTCTTC | CSASSRVRSSSYNEQFF
TRBJ2-5 | many | NA | TRBV6-6 | TGTGCCAGCTTGGTTGGGGAGACCCAGTACTTC | CASLVGETQYF
TRBJ2-7 | few | TRBD1 | TRBV12-3/TRBV12-4 | TGTGCCAGCAGTTTAATGCGGTTACCGGGACAGGGACCCTACGAGCAGTACTTC | CASSLMRLPGQGPYEQYF
TRBJ1-2 | NA | NA | TRBV29-1 | TGCAGCGTTGATTGGGTCTGGGCAGGCCTTAAAGGCTACACCTTC | CSVDWVWAGLKGYTF
TRBJ1-1 | few | NA | TRBV12-3/TRBV12-4 | TGTGCCAGCAGTTTAGGGGGGTCGAGTGAAGCTTTCTTT | CASSLGGSSEAFF
TRBJ1-2 | NA | NA | TRBV20-1 | TGCAGTGCTAGACACTGGGATTGGGACTATGGCTACACCTTC | CSARHWDWDYGYTF
TRBJ2-3 | NA | TRBD2 | TRBV20-1 | TGCAGTGCTAGAGAGGCGGGGGGCACAGATACGCAGTATTTT | CSAREAGGTDTQYF
TRBJ2-2 | NA | NA | TRBV28 | TGTGCCAGCAGCACCTTCGAAACAGGGAACACCGGGGAGCTGTTTTTT | CASSTFETGNTGELFF
TRBJ2-7 | many | TRBD1 | TRBV6-2/TRBV6-3 | TGTGCCAGCAGTTGGGACAGCTTCTACGAGCAGTACTTC | CASSWDSFYEQYF